This entry lists 24 T cell receptor beta chains sequenced from one sample in a study of cytomegalovirus exposure and HLA in healthy donors. Primers: 60 Vbeta forward and 13 Jbeta reverse. TCRdb keeps only in-frame clones here, not all; method: immunoSEQ multiplex PCR. The repertoire has 120,000 to 150,000 clones, around 75% of them found once; the top ten carry around 1.7%. The specimen sequenced was PBMCs. The source is a middle-aged woman in good health and CMV-seronegative.

The chain is built from TRBV10-1 and TRBJ2-2, with D possibly matching TRBD1 (6 bases). This CDR3 spans 18 amino acids. The germline gives CDR1 WNHNN, CDR2 SYGVQD (reference sequence). Trimming shortened V by 3 bases and J by 5 bases, and 22 bases separated the two germline ends. The CDR3 DNA reads TGCGCCAGCAGTGACCCCCCTGGGAGCCAGGGACAAACCGGGGAGCTGTTTTTT. Translated: CASSDPPGSQGQTGELFF.

CDR3 DNA: TGCGCCAGCAGCTTGGCTCTAGCGGGAGGGGCAGATACGCAGTATTTT. Translated, it gives CASSLALAGGADTQYF. This sequence joins TRBV5-1 and TRBJ2-3, with 12 bases aligning to TRBD2. Germline values: CDR1 SGHRS, CDR2 YFSETQ. The CDR3 runs 16 residues. After removal of 0 bases from V and 4 bases from J, the junction contained 3 bases not matched to a gene.

V and J are TRBV7-9 and TRBJ1-1; TRBD1 matches 7 bases. The CDR3 contains 15 residues. The germline gives CDR1 SEHNR, CDR2 FQNEAQ (reference sequence). J was trimmed by 5 bases and V by 2 bases; bases with no gene match: 8. For the CDR3, the DNA is TGTGCCAGCAGCTTAAAGGGGGCGCTGGGGACTGAAGCTTTCTTT. Protein: CASSLKGALGTEAFF.

V gene TRBV7-9 combines with J gene TRBJ2-1; TRBD1 matches 11 bases. The germline CDR1 and CDR2 sequences are SEHNR and FQNEAQ (reference sequence). The CDR3 covers 16 residues. The V segment lost 5 bases and the J segment 1 base; nucleotides outside the gene matches: 4. CDR3 in amino acids: CASSPGQGASYNEQFF. The CDR3 DNA follows: TGTGCCAGCAGCCCAGGACAGGGGGCTTCCTACAATGAGCAGTTCTTC.

The rearrangement links TRBV6-1 to TRBJ1-2, with D unresolved. V was clipped by 8 bases and J by 2 bases, with 9 bases between them. The CDR3 has 12 amino acids. Germline loops: CDR1 MNHNS, CDR2 SASEGT. In DNA, the CDR3 is TGTGCCAGCCTTAAACGGAACTATGGCTACACCTTC. It yields the protein CASLKRNYGYTF.

The chain is built from TRBV5-1 and TRBJ2-3; 8 nucleotides align to TRBD1. CDR1 and CDR2 from the germline V gene are SGHRS and YFSETQ. This CDR3 region has 16 residues. Trimming at V came to 0 bases and at J to 2 bases, leaving 5 bases not matched to a gene. The CDR3 reads CASSLAPQGATDTQYF. The CDR3 DNA reads TGCGCCAGCAGCTTGGCCCCGCAGGGGGCCACAGATACGCAGTATTTT. Drawing the rest from reference TRBV5-1 and TRBJ2-3, the complete variable domain is KAGVTQTPRYLIKTRGQQVTLSCSPISGHRSVSWYQQTPGQGLQFLFEYFSETQRNKGNFPGRFSGRQFSNSRSEMNVSTLELGDSALYLCASSLAPQGATDTQYFGPGTRLTVL.

The J gene is TRBJ2-1, the V gene TRBV6-5, with D possibly TRBD1 on 7 matching bases. Trimming cost V 4 bases and J 9 bases, with 10 bases left between them. Germline V lookup: CDR1 MNHEY, CDR2 SVGAGI. The CDR3 length is 12 residues. CDR3 DNA sequence: TGTGCCAGCAGTTTCCAGGGGGGTGAGCAGTTCTTC. It is translated as CASSFQGGEQFF.

This sequence joins TRBV7-2 and TRBJ1-6; TRBD1 aligns across 8 bases. The trim removed 7 bases at V and 7 bases at J, leaving 6 bases unmatched. This CDR3 is built from 14 residues. Germline V gene lookup returns CDR1 SGHTA and CDR2 FQGNSA. For the CDR3, the DNA is TGTGCCAGCAATAAACAGGGGGGCAATTCACCCCTCCACTTT. It codes for CASNKQGGNSPLHF.

The J gene is TRBJ2-1, the V gene TRBV5-1; D is possibly TRBD2 (7 bases). Germline-derived CDR1 and CDR2 are SGHRS and YFSETQ. This CDR3 is built from 14 residues. Trimming removed 4 bases at V and 6 bases at J, with 14 bases between. The CDR3 nucleotides are TGCGCCAGCAGCCACCCGAGGGGGGGCAATGAGCAGTTCTTC. This codes for CASSHPRGGNEQFF.

The chain is built from TRBV2 and TRBJ1-5, with 10 bases identical to TRBD1. Germline V gene sequence: CDR1 SNHLY, CDR2 FYNNEI. The junction had 3 bases not matched to a gene; V was cut back by 5 bases and J by 2 bases. The CDR3 is 15 residues long. This chain's CDR3 is CASSKGTGGNQPQHF. Here the CDR3 DNA reads TGTGCCAGCAGTAAAGGGACAGGGGGCAATCAGCCCCAGCATTTT.

The rearrangement links TRBV5-6 to TRBJ2-7, with 9 bases lining up with TRBD2. Trimming took 0 bases from V and 0 from J; bases not matched to a gene: 7. The length of the CDR3 is 17 residues. Germline lookup yields CDR1 SGHDT and CDR2 YYEEEE. The CDR3 DNA is TGTGCCAGCAGCTTGGCACTAGCGGGCCTCAGCTCCTACGAGCAGTACTTC. Protein sequence: CASSLALAGLSSYEQYF.

The genes are TRBV7-9 and TRBJ2-3; 11 bases agree with TRBD2. Unmatched junction bases numbered 5, after V lost 5 bases and J lost 4 bases. The CDR3 extends over 15 amino acids. CDR1 and CDR2 from the germline V gene are SEHNR and FQNEAQ (reference sequence). CDR3 sequence reads: CASSTLAGVADTQYF. CDR3 in DNA: TGTGCCAGCAGCACACTAGCGGGAGTGGCAGATACGCAGTATTTT.

The chain employs TRBV7-9 and TRBJ1-5; 7 bases align to TRBD1. After removal of 4 bases from V and 4 bases from J, the junction contained 16 bases not matched to a gene. Germline V gene sequence: CDR1 SEHNR, CDR2 FQNEAQ (reference sequence). The CDR3 extends over 18 amino acids. CDR3: CASSSTPGTAKGNQPQHF. As DNA, the CDR3 is TGTGCCAGCAGCTCAACCCCCGGGACAGCAAAGGGGAATCAGCCCCAGCATTTT.

This clone was detected a few times. The chain combines TRBV28 with TRBJ2-1; no reliable D call. Germline CDR1 MDHEN, CDR2 SYDVKM. The CDR3 has 12 amino acids. The V gene lost 2 bases and the J gene lost 7 bases, with 6 bases spanning the gap. The CDR3 DNA reads TGTGCCAGCAGTTTAAATCGGAATGAGCAGTTCTTC. Encoded protein: CASSLNRNEQFF.

This clone was observed a few times. V and J are TRBV4-1 and TRBJ1-6, with D possibly being TRBD1 (6 bases). Per germline, CDR1 MGHRA and CDR2 YSYEKL. This CDR3 region has 19 residues. The V end was cut by 0 bases, the J end by 2 bases, with 17 bases between. In DNA, the CDR3 is TGCGCCAGCAGCCAAGATGACCCGCTCCGGGACACCTATAATTCACCCCTCCACTTT. This encodes CASSQDDPLRDTYNSPLHF.

A few counts support this clone. CDR3 nucleotide sequence: TGTGCCAGCAGTGAGGCAGTATTTAGCAATCAGCCCCAGCATTTT. Its translation is CASSEAVFSNQPQHF. V gene TRBV2 combines with J gene TRBJ1-5; D is unclear. The length of the CDR3 is 15 residues. V lost 3 bases to trimming and J lost 0 bases, with 9 bases between them. Per germline, CDR1 SNHLY and CDR2 FYNNEI.

V usage is TRBV7-9 and J usage is TRBJ2-7, with 9 bases fitting TRBD1. CDR3 length equals 15 residues. J was trimmed by 0 bases and V by 5 bases; bases with no gene match: 5. In germline, CDR1 is SEHNR, CDR2 FQNEAQ (reference sequence). CDR3 DNA sequence: TGTGCCAGCAGCCCGCCGGGACAGGGCTCCTACGAGCAGTACTTC. Its protein is CASSPPGQGSYEQYF.

The chain joins TRBV6-4 to TRBJ2-2; 8 bases align to TRBD1. Germline-derived CDR1 and CDR2 are MRHNA and SNTAGT. The J segment lost 6 bases and the V segment lost 3 bases, leaving 6 bases of the junction unmatched. CDR3 size: 15 residues. In DNA form, the CDR3 reads TGTGCCAGCAGTGAATCAGGGGGCGAGCCCGGGGAGCTGTTTTTT. Translation gives CASSESGGEPGELFF.

The rearrangement joins TRBV6-1 to TRBJ2-7; D possibly corresponds to TRBD1 (5 bases). The germline CDR1 and CDR2 sequences are MNHNS and SASEGT. V lost 0 bases and J 2 bases, leaving 14 bases between the germline ends. This CDR3 has 16 amino acids. CDR3 DNA: TGTGCCAGCAGTGAAGCGTTCAGGGATCCTCCCTACGAGCAGTACTTC. It translates to CASSEAFRDPPYEQYF.

The genes are TRBV18 and TRBJ1-1; TRBD1 aligns across 7 bases. Germline-derived CDR1 and CDR2 are KGHSH and LQKENI. The CDR3 covers 18 residues. J gave up 2 bases and V 6 bases, and 18 bases lay outside the gene matches. CDR3 protein: CASSVLQLAGGGNTEAFF. The CDR3 nucleotides are TGTGCCAGCTCTGTCCTTCAATTGGCAGGGGGTGGTAACACTGAAGCTTTCTTT.

The rearrangement joins TRBV5-1 to TRBJ1-6; 9 bases map to TRBD1. The J segment lost 8 bases and the V segment lost 4 bases, leaving 10 bases of the junction unmatched. Germline CDR1 and CDR2: SGHRS and YFSETQ. The CDR3 consists of 16 residues. The DNA for the CDR3 is TGCGCCAGCAGCCGGGCAATGGACAGGGGTGATTCACCCCTCCACTTT. Residues: CASSRAMDRGDSPLHF. Together with reference TRBV5-1 and TRBJ1-6, the CDR3 gives the full variable domain: KAGVTQTPRYLIKTRGQQVTLSCSPISGHRSVSWYQQTPGQGLQFLFEYFSETQRNKGNFPGRFSGRQFSNSRSEMNVSTLELGDSALYLCASSRAMDRGDSPLHFGNGTRLTVT.

The chain recombines TRBV5-6 with TRBJ2-5; the D gene is possibly TRBD2 (5 bases). V lost 3 bases and J 4 bases, leaving 13 bases between the germline ends. This CDR3 spans 14 amino acids. Germline loops: CDR1 SGHDT, CDR2 YYEEEE. This chain's CDR3 is CASSWTSPVETQYF. The CDR3 region has the DNA TGTGCCAGCAGCTGGACTTCGCCAGTAGAGACCCAGTACTTC.

This chain uses TRBV19 with TRBJ2-2, with D tentatively TRBD2 (6 bases). Trimming removed 3 bases at V and 1 base at J, with 15 bases between. Per germline, CDR1 LNHDA and CDR2 SQIVND (reference sequence). This CDR3 is built from 17 residues. Here the CDR3 DNA reads TGTGCCAGTAGTATCTGGACTATCTCTCGGAACACCGGGGAGCTGTTTTTT. The encoded protein is CASSIWTISRNTGELFF. Combining the CDR3 with reference TRBV19 and TRBJ2-2 gives the whole variable domain DGGITQSPKYLFRKEGQNVTLSCEQNLNHDAMYWYRQDPGQGLRLIYYSQIVNDFQKGDIAEGYSVSREKKESFPLTVTSAQKNPTAFYLCASSIWTISRNTGELFFGEGSRLTVL.

This clone was picked up one time. The rearrangement links TRBV29-1 to TRBJ1-2; weak D call: TRBD1 (6 bases). V lost 6 bases and J lost 0, with 11 bases in between. Germline CDR1 and CDR2: SQVTM and ANQGSEA. The CDR3 has 13 amino acids. The CDR3, as DNA: TGCAGCGTCCACAGGGCATCTAACTATGGCTACACCTTC. This encodes CSVHRASNYGYTF.